The 14 T cell receptor beta chains listed next were all sequenced from one sample in a study of T cells after yellow fever vaccination. TCRdb reprocessed the 5' RACE reads via MiXCR and lists one record per CDR3 protein. The data hold about 550,000 distinct CDR3 sequences, with 15% to 20% observed a single time. The sample here was PBMCs, taken 15 days after the yellow fever booster vaccination. The receptors here all came from a man in his thirties or forties who received the YFV17D yellow fever vaccine.

A few counts support this clonotype. Germline and junction disagree at one end, which may indicate a read error. V gene TRBV6-1 combines with J gene TRBJ2-1; D call uncertain. CDR3 length equals 16 residues. Germline CDR1 reads MNHNS; CDR2 reads SASEGT. The CDR3 is CASREAPLYSYNEQFF. The CDR3 DNA reads TGTGCCAGCAGGGAAGCCCCACTATACTCCTACAATGAGCAGTTCTTC.

This rearrangement joins TRBV28 to TRBJ2-7; possible D gene TRBD2, 5 bases. Trimming shortened V by 10 bases and J by 4 bases, and 20 bases separated the two germline ends. The length of the CDR3 is 14 residues. Germline CDR1 and CDR2: MDHEN and SYDVKM. Here the CDR3 reads CATSTPERAYEQYF. CDR3 sequence (DNA): TGTGCCACCAGCACCCCGGAGAGGGCTTACGAGCAGTACTTC.

V is TRBV12-3 or TRBV12-4 and J is TRBJ2-5, with 7 bases that match TRBD2. The junction had 6 bases not matched to a gene; V was cut back by 2 bases and J by 3 bases. The CDR3 is made up of 15 amino acids. The CDR3 reads CASSLPRGGEETQYF. CDR3 coding DNA: TGTGCCAGCAGTTTACCTCGGGGAGGGGAAGAGACCCAGTACTTC.

In this sample, this clonotype turned up a few times. The rearrangement joins TRBV10-3 to TRBJ2-7; 7 positions match TRBD1. V was pared by 3 bases and J by 0 bases, with 8 bases of the junction left unmatched. The CDR3 is made up of 16 amino acids. Looked up from germline, CDR1 is ENHRY and CDR2 is SYGVKD. This CDR3 reads CAISETGDPGSYEQYF. The CDR3 nucleotides read TGTGCCATCAGTGAAACAGGGGACCCCGGCTCCTACGAGCAGTACTTC.

This chain links TRBV29-1 with TRBJ2-7; D is possibly TRBD1 (5 bases). The CDR3 is 14 amino acids. CDR1 SQVTM and CDR2 ANQGSEA come from the germline V gene. V lost 5 bases, J lost 0 bases, and 14 bases lay in between. In DNA, the CDR3 is TGCAGCGTTTCCCACCAAGGGGTCTCCTACGAGCAGTACTTC. Translated, it gives CSVSHQGVSYEQYF.

The chain uses TRBV30 and TRBJ2-3; D is undetermined. The ends were cut back, 5 bases at V and 4 bases at J, with 10 bases in the middle. CDR1 and CDR2 from the germline V gene are GTSNPN and SVGIG (reference sequence). The CDR3 totals 12 residues. The CDR3 loop reads CAWSLWADTQYF. The DNA for the CDR3 is TGTGCCTGGTCCCTTTGGGCAGATACGCAGTATTTT.

The table lists this clonotype with a few counts. The V call is TRBV18, the J call TRBJ2-4, with 10 bases fitting TRBD1. Germline trimming cut 3 bases from V and 6 bases from J; bases unmatched to any gene: 2. The CDR3 covers 14 residues. Germline V CDR1 and CDR2: KGHSH, LQKENI. The CDR3 DNA follows: TGTGCCAGCTCACCCGGGACAGGGGTAAACATTCAGTACTTC. Amino acids: CASSPGTGVNIQYF.

The chain recombines TRBV20-1 with TRBJ2-2; D remains ambiguous. The CDR3 runs to 14 residues. V was pared by 4 bases and J by 4 bases, with 13 bases between. Per the germline V gene, CDR1 is DFQATT and CDR2 is SNEGSKA (reference sequence). The CDR3 sequence: CSAISPRGTGELFF. CDR3 coding DNA: TGCAGTGCTATTTCCCCCCGAGGCACCGGGGAGCTGTTTTTT.

This sequence joins TRBV20-1 and TRBJ1-1; D ambiguous. The CDR3 is 16 residues long. The V gene's germline CDR1 is DFQATT and CDR2 SNEGSKA (reference sequence). Trimming pared 0 bases from V and 1 base from J, leaving 15 bases between. CDR3 in amino acids: CSARDPVKGKNTEAFF. The CDR3 DNA reads TGCAGTGCTAGAGATCCTGTCAAAGGGAAGAACACTGAAGCTTTCTTT.

This clonotype has a handful of counts. The chain joins TRBV9 to TRBJ2-1; no reliable D call. Germline CDR1 reads SGDLS; CDR2 reads YYNGEE. The CDR3 extends over 16 amino acids. The ends were cut back, 2 bases at V and 0 bases at J, with 12 bases in the middle. The chain's CDR3 is CASSVGETISYNEQFF. The DNA for the CDR3 is TGTGCCAGCAGCGTTGGGGAAACCATCTCCTACAATGAGCAGTTCTTC.

The chain employs TRBV4-3 and TRBJ2-5; weak D call: TRBD2 (6 bases). V was clipped by 0 bases and J by 2 bases, with 10 bases between them. CDR3 length: 15 residues. CDR1 and CDR2 (germline): LGHNA, YSLEER. The CDR3 DNA follows: TGCGCCAGCAGCCAAGAGTGGGGACTGCAAGAGACCCAGTACTTC. Its translation: CASSQEWGLQETQYF.

V gene TRBV6-2 or TRBV6-3 combines with J gene TRBJ2-1; no clear D. This CDR3 has 14 residues. Germline assignment: CDR1 MNHEY and CDR2 SVGEGT. The V end lost 9 bases, the J end lost 0 bases, and 12 bases lay between the germline ends. CDR3 region: CASHRDNSYNEQFF. The DNA of the CDR3 is TGTGCCAGTCATCGCGACAACTCCTACAATGAGCAGTTCTTC.

This clonotype has just a few counts. The chain is built from TRBV7-9 and TRBJ2-5; no definite D call. The CDR3 runs to 16 residues. The V gene lost 1 base and the J gene lost 2 bases, with 14 bases spanning the gap. Looked up from germline, CDR1 is SEHNR and CDR2 is FQNEAQ (reference sequence). As DNA, the CDR3 is TGTGCCAGCAGCTTAGGGTCGTCTGGGCAGCAAGAGACCCAGTACTTC. It translates to CASSLGSSGQQETQYF. Based on the CDR3 plus reference TRBV7-9 and TRBJ2-5, the full variable domain is DTGVSQNPRHKITKRGQNVTFRCDPISEHNRLYWYRQTLGQGPEFLTYFQNEAQLEKSRLLSDRFSAERPKGSFSTLEIQRTEQGDSAMYLCASSLGSSGQQETQYFGPGTRLLVL.

This clonotype came up a few times. V is TRBV6-2 or TRBV6-3 and J is TRBJ1-5, with 8 nucleotides matching TRBD1. V shed 4 bases and J 0 bases; nucleotides not matched to a gene: 2. This CDR3 is built from 15 residues. The germline CDR1 and CDR2 sequences are MNHEY and SVGEGT. CDR3: CASSSGGYSNQPQHF. Here the CDR3 DNA reads TGTGCCAGCAGTTCAGGGGGCTATAGCAATCAGCCCCAGCATTTT.